The present TCR beta chain was sequenced within a study of neurological immune-mediated disorders. The ends lost 7 bases at V and 12 bases at J; junction bases unmatched: 16. The CDR3 runs 15 residues. Study-wide results and caveats: Private repertoires in all groups were suggested by the finding that expanded clones across subjects shared no CDR3 amino acid sequences.

This clonotype was counted ten times or more. Its antigen is as yet unknown. Each CDR3 protein gets one entry after TCRdb re-called the 5' RACE reads with MiXCR. Counted here are tens of thousands of distinct CDR3 sequences, around 14% occurring once; the ten biggest clones make up 6.5% to 8%. The chain employs TRBV12-3 or TRBV12-4 and TRBJ2-1; TRBD2 agrees at 9 bases. Sequencing input: PBMCs. The receptor's source is a woman between 50 and 59 years old in good health. For the CDR3, the DNA is TGTGCCAGCAACCCCGGTACAGCGGGAGGTGCAGGGCAGTTCTTC. Residues: CASNPGTAGGAGQFF.